This T cell receptor (beta chain) was sequenced during a study of blood T cell repertoires in COVID-19. The protocol was immunoSEQ multiplex PCR, while the TCRdb copy is restricted to in-frame clones and leaves out a portion. Among tens of thousands of clones listed, approximately 92% were seen once. Looked up from germline, CDR1 is LGHNT and CDR2 is FRNRAP. This CDR3 has 15 residues. V was pared by 2 bases and J by 3 bases, with 3 bases of the junction left unmatched. The rearrangement links TRBV12-5 to TRBJ2-1; 8 bases are shared with TRBD2. The TCR was taken from a human donor with active COVID-19. The donor label of this sample is uncertain. Sequenced: peripheral blood. The CDR3 protein is CASGLYRGGYNEQFF. The CDR3 region has the DNA TGTGCTAGTGGTTTGTACCGGGGGGGCTACAATGAGCAGTTCTTC.